A selection of T cell receptor beta chains follows, all from one sample in a study of T cells in Graves' hyperthyroidism and ophthalmopathy. TCRdb re-derived calls from the multiplex PCR reads in MiXCR, one entry per CDR3 protein. The sample shows approximately 300,000 distinct CDR3 sequences, about 18% of them seen only once. The sequenced material came from blood. The source is a woman aged 60-75 years with Graves' ophthalmopathy. Both conserved end residues are part of each CDR3. D genes are given only for firm matches. Rows give clone size only sometimes, using once, few, many, or a class for an expanded clone.

TRBV18	many	TRBD1	TRBJ1-2	TGTGCCAGCACAACCGGGACAGGGAATGGCTACACCTTC	CASTTGTGNGYTF
TRBV5-1	.	.	TRBJ2-2	TGCGCCAGCAGCTCCCGTCGGGCAGGCGCGAACACCGGGGAGCTGTTTTTT	CASSSRRAGANTGELFF
TRBV20-1	many	.	TRBJ1-3	TGCAGTGCTAGTGATCGCGTTGGAAACACCATATATTTT	CSASDRVGNTIYF
TRBV12-3/TRBV12-4	many	.	TRBJ1-2	TGTGCCAGCAGTTTCTCCGACAGAATGGGCTACACCTTC	CASSFSDRMGYTF
TRBV7-2	many	TRBD1	TRBJ1-2	TGTGCCAGCAGCTTCGACAGGGTTGCCCGGGGCTACACCTTC	CASSFDRVARGYTF
TRBV7-6	many	.	TRBJ1-4	TGTGCCAGCAGCTTCGCAGCTGCAACTAATGAAAAACTGTTTTTT	CASSFAAATNEKLFF
TRBV13	few	TRBD1	TRBJ1-2	TGTGCCAGCAGCTCCCCGACAGGGGGCGGTGGCTACACCTTC	CASSSPTGGGGYTF
TRBV5-1	many	TRBD1	TRBJ1-1	TGCGCCAGCAGGGGACAGATGAACACTGAAGCTTTCTTT	CASRGQMNTEAFF
TRBV12-5	many	.	TRBJ2-2	TGTGCTAGTGGTTTGGTATTCGAGGCGCGCGCCGGGGAGCTGTTTTTT	CASGLVFEARAGELFF
TRBV7-9	.	TRBD2	TRBJ2-3	TGTGCCAGCAGCTTACTAGCGGGGGGAGGCATCACAGATACGCAGTATTTT	CASSLLAGGGITDTQYF
TRBV5-1	many	.	TRBJ2-7	TGCGCCAGCAGCTTGGCCTCGACGGACTACGAGCAGTACTTC	CASSLASTDYEQYF
TRBV7-9	many	.	TRBJ1-6	TGTGCCAGCAGCTTGTCAGGTTCACCCCTCCACTTT	CASSLSGSPLHF
TRBV12-3/TRBV12-4	many	.	TRBJ2-1	TGTGCCAGCAGTTTAGTCCGGGTCGAAAAGTTCTTC	CASSLVRVEKFF
TRBV20-1	.	.	TRBJ1-4	TGCAGTGCTAGAGGACCTGGCGGCATGGGAGAAAAACTGTTTTTT	CSARGPGGMGEKLFF
TRBV2	once	TRBD2	TRBJ2-1	TGTGCCAGCAGCGTCGGGAGGGGGACTAGCGGCTACAATGAGCAGTTCTTC	CASSVGRGTSGYNEQFF
TRBV6-1	.	TRBD1	TRBJ2-5	TGTGCCAGCGCAGGGGGCCAAGAGACCCAGTACTTC	CASAGGQETQYF
TRBV11-2	many	TRBD2	TRBJ2-3	TGTGCCAGCAGCTTCAGCGGGGGCTACCAAGATACGCAGTATTTT	CASSFSGGYQDTQYF
TRBV10-3	many	.	TRBJ1-5	TGTGCCATCAGTGAGTCTTTGTACAGCAATCAGCCCCAGCATTTT	CAISESLYSNQPQHF
TRBV30	.	.	TRBJ2-3	TGTGCCTGGGCCCCGGGGATGGAGGGTACGCAGTATTTT	CAWAPGMEGTQYF
TRBV7-9	.	TRBD2	TRBJ2-5	TGTGCCAGCAGCTTCAGACTAGCGGGGGGCGGGGAGACCCAGTACTTC	CASSFRLAGGGETQYF
TRBV18	many	TRBD1	TRBJ2-7	TGTGCCAGCAGCCCCGGGACAGGAGCCTACGAGCAGTACTTC	CASSPGTGAYEQYF
TRBV7-2	many	.	TRBJ2-7	TGTGCCATCGAGGGAAACTCCTACGAGCAGTACTTC	CAIEGNSYEQYF